This section outlines one T cell receptor (beta chain) sequence together with its context. These data belong to a study of T cell responses to AZD1222 COVID-19 vaccine. The repertoire was sequenced with immunoSEQ multiplex PCR; TCRdb's copy has only in-frame clones and lacks some. The sample lists about 170,000 clones; approximately 93% were seen once. Sequenced here: peripheral blood, sampled on day 0 of AZD1222 vaccination. This receptor was obtained from an adult in good health.

The CDR3 loop is CASSFAEFTDTQYF. The CDR3 DNA is TGTGCCAGCAGCTTCGCGGAGTTCACAGATACGCAGTATTTT. This chain connects TRBV7-2 to TRBJ2-3; D gene uncertain. Germline CDR1 SGHTA, CDR2 FQGNSA. V was clipped by 3 bases and J by 2 bases, with 9 bases between them. This CDR3 comprises 14 residues.